This T cell receptor (beta chain) came from a study of T-cell reconstitution after alpha-beta-depleted transplantation in children. Trimming shortened V by 3 bases and J by 4 bases, and 15 bases separated the two germline ends. The CDR3 covers 15 residues. A TCRbeta library incorporating unique molecular identifiers was prepared. Each CDR3 protein is one row after TCRdb ran MiXCR on the PCR reads. The repertoire has some 830,000 distinct CDR3 sequences, about 15% of them found once; the top ten carry just under 5%. The clonotype was recovered from a male patient younger than 18 who had a stem cell transplant for acute lymphoblastic leukemia, so the T cells may come from the graft donor. Sequenced material: PBMCs, mostly from graft donor cells, taken 360 days after TCRalphabeta/CD19-depleted stem cell transplant. V gene TRBV12-3 or TRBV12-4 combines with J gene TRBJ2-5; perhaps TRBD2 as D (5 bases). The CDR3 nucleotides are TGTGCCAGCAGTTTGAGGGATTCCCCGACAGAGACCCAGTACTTC. This sequence encodes CASSLRDSPTETQYF.